This entry lists 15 T cell receptor beta chains sequenced from one sample in a study of spatial heterogeneity in lung cancer. Study-wide findings and caveats: Tumor mutation count correlated with how many alpha and beta TCRs expanded intratumorally.

A single record per CDR3 protein comes from TCRdb applying MiXCR to the 5' RACE reads. The repertoire holds some 15,000 distinct CDR3 sequences, with approximately 4.8% as singletons. As to time point: sample taken at primary tumor resection. These receptors lack a known antigen. The sample in question was lung tumor tissue, obtained at surgery. The receptors here all came from a female donor with early-stage non-small cell lung cancer.

This clonotype was seen at least ten times. The chain recombines TRBV6-2 or TRBV6-3 with TRBJ1-1; 10 nucleotides align to TRBD1. Germline V lookup: CDR1 MNHEY, CDR2 SVGEGT. Losses at the gene ends were 2 bases for V and 6 bases for J; bases not matched to a gene: 0. CDR3 length: 13 amino acids. CDR3 in amino acids: CASSYGTGAEAFF. CDR3 bases: TGTGCCAGCAGTTACGGGACAGGGGCTGAAGCTTTCTTT.

This clonotype was picked up many times. The V gene is TRBV28, the J gene TRBJ2-7, with D possibly being TRBD2 (6 bases). The CDR3 has 15 residues. Per germline, CDR1 MDHEN and CDR2 SYDVKM. The ends were cut back, 6 bases at V and 4 bases at J, with 19 bases in the middle. The CDR3 region is CASRASVGVLYEQYF. CDR3 in DNA: TGTGCCAGCAGGGCTAGCGTTGGGGTTCTATACGAGCAGTACTTC.

Ten or more counts support this clonotype. The CDR3 DNA reads as TGTGCCAGCAGTCAACAAAAAGGGCCTAATTCACCCCTCCACTTT. Its translation is CASSQQKGPNSPLHF. V gene TRBV11-2 combines with J gene TRBJ1-6; no clear D. Germline lookup yields CDR1 SGHAT and CDR2 FQNNGV. Trimming removed 6 bases at V and 6 bases at J, with 15 bases between. This CDR3 contains 15 residues.

This clonotype was seen many times. This chain connects TRBV6-1 to TRBJ2-2; 10 nucleotides match TRBD1. CDR1 and CDR2 (germline): MNHNS, SASEGT. The V and J ends lost 5 bases and 7 bases, in that order; junction bases with no gene match: 7. The CDR3 covers 15 residues. The CDR3 protein is CASSYDRGRSGELFF. The DNA of the CDR3 is TGTGCCAGCAGTTACGACAGGGGGCGAAGCGGGGAGCTGTTTTTT.

In its sample, this clonotype was seen many times. V gene TRBV20-1 combines with J gene TRBJ2-5; 7 bases fit TRBD2. Germline V lookup: CDR1 DFQATT, CDR2 SNEGSKA (reference sequence). The CDR3 has 12 residues. V shed 6 bases and J 7 bases; nucleotides not matched to a gene: 8. The CDR3 here is CSAGTTGGTQYF. As DNA, the CDR3 is TGCAGTGCCGGGACTACGGGAGGGACCCAGTACTTC.

This clonotype came up many times. The rearrangement joins TRBV5-1 to TRBJ2-3; a possible D gene is TRBD1 (5 bases). This CDR3 comprises 16 residues. The V gene lost 4 bases and the J gene lost 3 bases, with 18 bases spanning the gap. Germline V gives CDR1 SGHRS, CDR2 YFSETQ. CDR3 DNA sequence: TGCGCCAGCAGCCCTATCGGGCAGGGAACTACAGATACGCAGTATTTT. It yields the protein CASSPIGQGTTDTQYF.

Ten or more counts support this clonotype. The chain uses TRBV2 and TRBJ2-1; D perhaps matches TRBD2 (5 bases). Trimming left V 6 bases short and J 10 bases short, with 13 bases between. This CDR3 region has 12 residues. Germline CDR1 and CDR2: SNHLY and FYNNEI. This CDR3 reads CASRATRGEQFF. The DNA for the CDR3 is TGTGCCAGCAGGGCGACCAGAGGGGAGCAGTTCTTC.

This clonotype was detected many times. The chain employs TRBV20-1 and TRBJ2-1; 15 bases map to TRBD2. CDR1 and CDR2 from the germline V gene are DFQATT and SNEGSKA (reference sequence). The CDR3 has 16 amino acids. V dropped 2 bases and J dropped 10; count of bases not matched to a gene: 9. In nucleotides, the CDR3 is TGCAGTGCTAGATACGCCGGACTAGCGGGGGGGCGCGAGCAGTTCTTC. Translating gives CSARYAGLAGGREQFF.

This clonotype was counted ten times or more. The chain recombines TRBV6-2 or TRBV6-3 with TRBJ2-3; D possibly corresponds to TRBD1 (6 bases). The CDR3 has 16 residues. V was pared by 7 bases and J by 5 bases, with 22 bases between. Per the germline V gene, CDR1 is MNHEY and CDR2 is SVGEGT. The chain's CDR3 is CASKDLLTGQKDTQYF. CDR3 in DNA: TGTGCCAGCAAGGACCTTCTCACAGGGCAGAAAGATACGCAGTATTTT.

This clonotype was seen many times. The chain has TRBV20-1 and TRBJ2-7; D gene unclear. The V gene's germline CDR1 is DFQATT and CDR2 SNEGSKA (reference sequence). The CDR3 is 11 amino acids. The ends were cut back, 5 bases at V and 5 bases at J, with 10 bases in the middle. CDR3 sequence (DNA): TGCAGTGCTGAAAGGGCGGACGAGCAGTACTTC. Protein sequence: CSAERADEQYF.

This clonotype has a count of ten or more. The rearrangement joins TRBV12-3 or TRBV12-4 to TRBJ1-3, with D perhaps TRBD1 (5 bases). Between the trimmed V and J ends, which lost 6 bases and 1 base, there was a span of 16 bases. The CDR3 contains 16 residues. Here the CDR3 DNA reads TGTGCCAGCAGATCCGGGGACTTCACTTCTGGAAACACCATATATTTT. It yields the protein CASRSGDFTSGNTIYF.

This clonotype was recorded many times. The chain combines TRBV28 with TRBJ2-1; no clear D gene. The CDR3 runs to 16 residues. Looked up from germline, CDR1 is MDHEN and CDR2 is SYDVKM. The V end lost 6 bases, the J end lost 2 bases, and 17 bases lay between the germline ends. CDR3 residues: CASRTVYEDTYNEQFF. The CDR3 coding sequence is TGTGCCAGCAGAACCGTCTATGAGGATACCTACAATGAGCAGTTCTTC.

This clonotype is labeled as medium-sized. The J gene is TRBJ2-4, the V gene TRBV6-6; 10 bases fit TRBD2. The germline CDR1 and CDR2 sequences are MNHNY and SVGAGI (reference sequence). The CDR3 contains 14 residues. CDR3: CAGGSGGSLNIQYF. In DNA form, the CDR3 reads TGTGCTGGCGGTAGCGGGGGGAGTTTAAACATTCAGTACTTC.

By its share, this clonotype is medium-sized. The V gene is TRBV9, the J gene TRBJ2-5; D not certain. Germline-derived CDR1 and CDR2 are SGDLS and YYNGEE. The germline V and J ends were trimmed by 2 bases and 2 bases, with 10 bases remaining between them. CDR3 size: 14 residues. The CDR3 protein is CASSVSAVQETQYF. CDR3 coding DNA: TGTGCCAGCAGCGTGTCGGCGGTACAAGAGACCCAGTACTTC.

This clonotype was seen at least ten times. The J gene is TRBJ1-4, the V gene TRBV7-2, with 9 bases matching TRBD1. J was trimmed by 5 bases and V by 5 bases; bases with no gene match: 12. Germline loops: CDR1 SGHTA, CDR2 FQGNSA. The CDR3 covers 17 residues. CDR3 DNA sequence: TGTGCCAGCAGCAACACAGGGGGCGCGGGGTCGAATGAAAAACTGTTTTTT. It encodes CASSNTGGAGSNEKLFF.